The clone carrying this TCR beta chain was seen once. The antigen is unknown. Here immunoSEQ multiplex PCR was the method, and the copy in TCRdb shows in-frame clones only, minus some. Counted here are approximately 80,000 clones, roughly 80% occurring once; the ten biggest clones make up 9.9%. These data come from a study of radiotherapy plus CTLA-4 blockade in lung cancer. Whole-study results and caveats: Tumor-derived TCR clones expanded in blood after radiotherapy plus ipilimumab.

The germline V gene encodes CDR1 SGHRS and CDR2 YFSETQ. CDR3 length equals 14 residues. J was trimmed by 6 bases and V by 4 bases; bases with no gene match: 8. This TCR derives from a human donor with non-small cell lung cancer whose response to radiotherapy plus ipilimumab could not be evaluated. The sample here was peripheral blood, taken from a patient treated with radiotherapy plus ipilimumab. The gene calls are TRBV5-1 and TRBJ1-1; 8 bases match TRBD1. In nucleotides, the CDR3 is TGCGCCAGCAGCGGGGGACAGGAGGTCCCTGAAGCTTTCTTT. Encoded protein: CASSGGQEVPEAFF.